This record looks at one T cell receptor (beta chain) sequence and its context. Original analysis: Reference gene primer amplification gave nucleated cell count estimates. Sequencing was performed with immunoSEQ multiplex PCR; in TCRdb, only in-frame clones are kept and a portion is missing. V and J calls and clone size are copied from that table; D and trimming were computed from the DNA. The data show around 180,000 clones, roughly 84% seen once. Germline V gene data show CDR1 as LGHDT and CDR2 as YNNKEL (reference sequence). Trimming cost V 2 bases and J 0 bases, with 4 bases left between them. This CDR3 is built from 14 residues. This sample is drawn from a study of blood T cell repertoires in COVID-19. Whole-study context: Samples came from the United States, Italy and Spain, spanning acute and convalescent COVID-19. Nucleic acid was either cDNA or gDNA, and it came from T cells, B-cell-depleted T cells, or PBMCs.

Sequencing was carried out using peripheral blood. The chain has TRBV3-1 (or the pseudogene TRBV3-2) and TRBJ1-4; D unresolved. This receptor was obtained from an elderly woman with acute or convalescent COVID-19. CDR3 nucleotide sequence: TGTGCCAGCAGCCAATCAGCAACTAATGAAAAACTGTTTTTT. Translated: CASSQSATNEKLFF.